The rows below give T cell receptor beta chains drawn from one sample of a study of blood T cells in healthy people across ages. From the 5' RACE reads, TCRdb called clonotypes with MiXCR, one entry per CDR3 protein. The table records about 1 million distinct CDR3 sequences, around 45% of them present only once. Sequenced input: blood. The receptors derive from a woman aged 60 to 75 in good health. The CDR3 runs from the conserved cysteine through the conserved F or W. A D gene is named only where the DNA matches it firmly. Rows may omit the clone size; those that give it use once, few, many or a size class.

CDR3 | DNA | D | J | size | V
CASSLAHTGRQETQYF | TGTGCCAGCAGCTTAGCGCACACAGGACGACAAGAGACCCAGTACTTC | - | TRBJ2-5 | once | TRBV7-8
CASSQLDRTYNEQYF | TGTGCCAGCAGCCAATTGGACAGGACCTACAATGAGCAGTATTTT | TRBD1 | TRBJ2-3 | - | TRBV7-8
CAWSRGLAGEQYF | TGTGCCTGGAGTCGGGGACTAGCAGGCGAGCAGTACTTC | TRBD2 | TRBJ2-7 | - | TRBV30
CASSQDLTSGRQYNEQFF | TGTGCCAGCAGCCAAGATCTTACTAGCGGGAGACAGTACAATGAGCAGTTCTTC | TRBD2 | TRBJ2-1 | few | TRBV14
CASSSIKGQGPSSYEQYF | TGTGCCAGCAGCTCAATTAAAGGACAGGGCCCGTCCTCCTACGAGCAGTACTTC | TRBD1 | TRBJ2-7 | - | TRBV11-2
CACSPTGTSYNEQFF | TGTGCCTGCAGCCCCACCGGGACTAGCTACAATGAGCAGTTCTTC | TRBD2 | TRBJ2-1 | - | TRBV2
CASSVEGYNPPLHF | TGCGCCAGCAGCGTGGAAGGGTATAATCCACCCCTCCACTTT | - | TRBJ1-6 | - | TRBV5-1
CSARAFGLAGEGETQYF | TGCAGTGCTAGAGCTTTCGGACTAGCGGGAGAAGGAGAGACCCAGTACTTC | TRBD2 | TRBJ2-5 | - | TRBV20-1
CASRGNEQFF | TGTGCCAGCCGAGGAAATGAGCAGTTCTTC | - | TRBJ2-1 | many | TRBV6-5
CASKGDSSNQPQHF | TGTGCCAGCAAAGGGGACAGCAGCAATCAGCCCCAGCATTTT | TRBD1 | TRBJ1-5 | few | TRBV6-6
CASSLVGGNYGYTF | TGTGCCAGCAGCTTAGTCGGGGGCAATTATGGCTACACCTTC | - | TRBJ1-2 | many | TRBV7-9
CASSVEGLARNEQYF | TGTGCCAGCAGCGTAGAGGGACTAGCGCGAAACGAGCAGTACTTC | TRBD2 | TRBJ2-7 | - | TRBV7-2
CASSLPRSSAGGSSPGYEQYF | TGTGCCAGCAGCCTCCCGCGGAGCTCAGCGGGAGGATCTAGCCCTGGGTACGAGCAGTACTTC | TRBD2 | TRBJ2-7 | few | TRBV11-1
CASTWRAGGSTDTQYF | TGTGCCAGCACCTGGCGGGCGGGAGGAAGCACAGATACGCAGTATTTT | TRBD2 | TRBJ2-3 | - | TRBV28
CASSYSGAEGTGELFF | TGTGCCAGCAGTTACTCCGGGGCCGAGGGCACCGGGGAGCTGTTTTTT | - | TRBJ2-2 | - | TRBV12-3/TRBV12-4
CASSTGALYTDTQYF | TGTGCCAGCAGCACAGGGGCCCTTTACACAGATACGCAGTATTTT | TRBD1 | TRBJ2-3 | - | TRBV11-2
CASVGTGGSNEQFF | TGTGCCTCAGTAGGGACAGGGGGCTCTAATGAGCAGTTCTTC | TRBD1 | TRBJ2-1 | - | TRBV24-1
CASRPRPPGTGELFF | TGTGCCAGCAGACCGCGGCCACCGGGGACCGGGGAGCTGTTTTTT | - | TRBJ2-2 | - | TRBV7-2
CASSQGAGRDTQYF | TGTGCCAGCAGCCAAGGGGCAGGGCGAGATACGCAGTATTTT | - | TRBJ2-3 | few | TRBV4-2
CASSEASGVGLAGGSNEQFF | TGTGCCAGCAGTGAAGCGTCAGGGGTAGGACTAGCGGGAGGCAGCAATGAGCAGTTCTTC | TRBD2 | TRBJ2-1 | - | TRBV2
CANRAGPVETQYF | TGTGCCAACAGGGCAGGGCCTGTGGAGACCCAGTACTTC | - | TRBJ2-5 | - | TRBV2
CATSRGAVKPEAFF | TGTGCCACCAGCAGGGGGGCAGTGAAACCTGAAGCTTTCTTT | - | TRBJ1-1 | - | TRBV15
CSASGRRKETRYF | TGCAGTGCTAGCGGGAGAAGAAAAGAGACCCGGTACTTC | - | TRBJ2-5 | - | TRBV20-1
CASSQESRTRTKNIQYF | TGTGCCAGCAGCCAAGAATCCCGAACCAGGACCAAAAACATTCAGTACTTC | - | TRBJ2-4 | - | TRBV14
CASSSPGLLGGYTF | TGTGCCAGCAGTTCCCCCGGACTTCTCGGAGGCTACACCTTC | - | TRBJ1-2 | - | TRBV6-5
CASSRLAEGPAEQFF | TGTGCCAGCAGCAGATTAGCGGAAGGGCCGGCTGAGCAGTTCTTC | - | TRBJ2-1 | - | TRBV9
CSARGLQNYEQYF | TGCAGTGCTAGGGGACTACAAAACTACGAGCAGTACTTC | TRBD2 | TRBJ2-7 | few | TRBV20-1
CAWSPITGYGYTF | TGTGCCTGGAGTCCCATAACCGGGTATGGCTACACCTTC | - | TRBJ1-2 | few | TRBV30
CASLADLNTGELFF | TGTGCCAGCCTAGCGGACTTAAACACCGGGGAGCTGTTTTTT | TRBD2 | TRBJ2-2 | - | TRBV28
CASSQLGAITDTQYF | TGTGCCAGCAGCCAACTGGGGGCGATCACAGATACGCAGTATTTT | - | TRBJ2-3 | - | TRBV3-1
CASSQAGGPTYEQYF | TGTGCCAGCAGCCAAGCGGGAGGGCCGACCTACGAGCAGTACTTC | TRBD2 | TRBJ2-7 | - | TRBV3-1
CASSLPGRAHNEQYF | TGTGCCAGCAGCCTCCCCGGCAGGGCCCACAATGAGCAGTACTTC | - | TRBJ2-7 | once | TRBV7-2
CASSAGRLAGGPATFPNEQFF | TGTGCCAGCAGCGCGGGACGACTAGCGGGAGGGCCCGCTACGTTCCCGAATGAGCAGTTCTTC | TRBD2 | TRBJ2-1 | - | TRBV12-3/TRBV12-4
CASSPRVSGRDEQFF | TGCGCCAGCAGCCCTAGGGTTAGCGGGAGAGATGAGCAGTTCTTC | TRBD2 | TRBJ2-1 | - | TRBV5-1
CASSYGQGIEGYTF | TGTGCCAGCAGCTACGGTCAGGGGATAGAGGGCTACACCTTC | - | TRBJ1-2 | - | TRBV5-5
CASSDVGGRMGDTQYF | TGTGCCAGCAGCGACGTAGGGGGCAGAATGGGAGATACGCAGTATTTT | TRBD1 | TRBJ2-3 | - | TRBV14
CASIESWINEKLFF | TGTGCCAGCATCGAATCCTGGATTAATGAAAAACTGTTTTTT | - | TRBJ1-4 | few | TRBV6-1
CATSDGKLNQPQHF | TGTGCCACCAGTGACGGAAAGTTAAATCAGCCCCAGCATTTT | - | TRBJ1-5 | - | TRBV24-1
CSARTSGRAQYF | TGCAGTGCTCGGACTAGCGGGAGGGCGCAGTACTTC | TRBD2 | TRBJ2-4 | few | TRBV20-1
CASSLRESAGGTNQETQYF | TGTGCCAGCTCACTCCGAGAGAGCGCGGGAGGGACCAACCAAGAGACCCAGTACTTC | TRBD2 | TRBJ2-5 | - | TRBV18
CASSSTGTGATEAFF | TGCGCCAGCAGCTCAACAGGGACAGGAGCCACTGAAGCTTTCTTT | TRBD1 | TRBJ1-1 | - | TRBV5-1
CASSFGQGGGYTF | TGTGCCAGCAGTTTTGGACAGGGGGGTGGCTACACCTTC | TRBD1 | TRBJ1-2 | many | TRBV12-3/TRBV12-4
CASSQSEYGYTF | TGCGCCAGCAGCCAGTCGGAGTACGGCTACACCTTC | - | TRBJ1-2 | - | TRBV5-1
CASSEDFEQYF | TGTGCCAGCAGTGAGGATTTCGAGCAGTACTTC | - | TRBJ2-7 | - | TRBV25-1
CASSLDGGRALRETQYF | TGTGCCAGCAGCTTAGATGGCGGGAGGGCCCTGCGAGAGACCCAGTACTTC | TRBD2 | TRBJ2-5 | - | TRBV11-2
CSAPGQSYGYTF | TGCAGTGCTCCGGGACAGAGCTATGGCTACACCTTC | TRBD1 | TRBJ1-2 | few | TRBV20-1
CASSEFGGSVNERFF | TGTGCCAGCAGTGAGTTTGGCGGGAGTGTCAATGAGCGGTTCTTC | TRBD2 | TRBJ2-1 | - | TRBV2